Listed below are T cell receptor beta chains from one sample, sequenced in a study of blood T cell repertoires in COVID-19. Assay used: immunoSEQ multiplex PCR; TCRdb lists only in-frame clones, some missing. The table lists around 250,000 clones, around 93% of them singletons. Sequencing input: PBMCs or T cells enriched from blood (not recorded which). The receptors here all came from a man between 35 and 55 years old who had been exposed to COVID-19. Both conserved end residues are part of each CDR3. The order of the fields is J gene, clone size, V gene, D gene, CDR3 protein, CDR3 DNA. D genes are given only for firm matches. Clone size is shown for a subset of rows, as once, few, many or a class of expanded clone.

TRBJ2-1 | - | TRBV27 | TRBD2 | CASSLDGRTPYNEQFF | TGTGCCAGCAGTTTAGACGGGAGGACCCCCTACAATGAGCAGTTCTTC
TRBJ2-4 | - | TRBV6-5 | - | CASSLLAPAKNIQYF | TGTGCCAGCAGTCTACTAGCACCCGCCAAAAACATTCAGTACTTC
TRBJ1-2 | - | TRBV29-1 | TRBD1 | CSVDQGDYGYTF | TGCAGCGTCGACCAGGGGGACTATGGCTACACCTTC
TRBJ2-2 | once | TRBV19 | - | CASSIGDTGELFF | TGTGCCAGTAGTATCGGGGACACCGGGGAGCTGTTTTTT
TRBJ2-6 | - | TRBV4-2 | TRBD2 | CASSHSTSGMVSGANVLTF | TGTGCCAGCAGCCATTCGACTAGCGGGATGGTCTCTGGGGCCAACGTCCTGACTTTC
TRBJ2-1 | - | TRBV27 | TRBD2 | CASSHGTSGRNEQFF | TGTGCCAGCAGCCACGGGACTAGCGGGAGAAATGAGCAGTTCTTC
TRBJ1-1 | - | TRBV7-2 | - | CASSLQLVGGITEAFF | TGTGCCAGCAGCTTACAGCTGGTCGGAGGGATTACTGAAGCTTTCTTT
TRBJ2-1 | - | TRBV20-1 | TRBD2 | CSASRGSGRVNEQFF | TGCAGTGCTAGTAGAGGTAGCGGGAGAGTCAATGAGCAGTTCTTC
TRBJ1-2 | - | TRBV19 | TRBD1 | CATTNDRGVANYGYTF | TGTGCCACAACAAACGACAGGGGTGTAGCTAACTATGGCTACACCTTC
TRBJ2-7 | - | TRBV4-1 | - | CASSQEPGYEQYF | TGCGCCAGCAGCCAAGAACCGGGCTACGAGCAGTACTTC
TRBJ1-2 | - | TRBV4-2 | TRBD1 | CASSQVQGDGYTF | TGTGCCAGCAGCCAAGTCCAGGGGGATGGCTACACCTTC
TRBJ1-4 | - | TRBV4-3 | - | CASSQEVGGKREKLFF | TGCGCCAGCAGCCAAGAAGTTGGGGGGAAAAGAGAAAAACTGTTTTTT
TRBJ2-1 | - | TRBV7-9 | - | CASSTSHRETIYNEQFF | TGTGCCAGCAGCACTTCCCACCGGGAAACCATATACAATGAGCAGTTCTTC
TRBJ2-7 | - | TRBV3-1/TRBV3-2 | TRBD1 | CASSQGRGRGRFRPYEQYF | TGTGCCAGCAGCCAAGGGAGGGGCAGGGGGCGGTTTAGACCTTACGAGCAGTACTTC
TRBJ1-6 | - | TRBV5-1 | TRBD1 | CASSVGQVQANSPLHF | TGCGCCAGCAGCGTGGGACAGGTCCAAGCAAATTCACCCCTCCACTTT
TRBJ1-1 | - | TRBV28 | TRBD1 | CASSLFRDRGGTEAFF | TGTGCCAGCAGTTTGTTTCGGGACAGGGGAGGGACTGAAGCTTTCTTT
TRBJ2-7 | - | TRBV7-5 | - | CVRSLRFSSYEQYF | TGTGTCAGAAGCTTGAGGTTTAGCTCCTACGAGCAGTACTTC
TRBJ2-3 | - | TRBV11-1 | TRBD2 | CASNPRGTSGTDTQYF | TGTGCCAGCAACCCACGAGGGACTAGCGGAACAGATACGCAGTATTTT
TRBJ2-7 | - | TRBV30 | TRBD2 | CAWGSGGVTYEQYF | TGTGCCTGGGGTAGCGGGGGGGTAACCTACGAGCAGTACTTC
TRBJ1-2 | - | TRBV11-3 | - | CASSSRSRGDGYTF | TGTGCCAGCAGCTCGCGGAGCAGGGGCGATGGCTACACCTTC
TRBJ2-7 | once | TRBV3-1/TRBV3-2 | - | CASSQGTYSSYEQYF | TGTGCCAGCAGCCAAGGGACTTATTCCTCCTACGAGCAGTACTTC
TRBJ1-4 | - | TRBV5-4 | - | CASSLGTSNEKLFF | TGTGCCAGCAGCTTGGGGACAAGTAATGAAAAACTGTTTTTT
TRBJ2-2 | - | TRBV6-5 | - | CASNNRGGTGELFF | TGTGCCAGCAACAACAGGGGGGGCACCGGGGAGCTGTTTTTT
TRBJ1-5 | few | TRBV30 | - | CAWSAGYSNQPQHF | TGTGCCTGGAGTGCAGGGTATAGCAATCAGCCCCAGCATTTT
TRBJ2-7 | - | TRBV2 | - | CASTSSGSYEQYF | TGTGCCAGCACAAGTAGCGGCTCCTACGAGCAGTACTTC
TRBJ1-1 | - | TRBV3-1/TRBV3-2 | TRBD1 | CASSQVRDRGSKAFF | TGTGCCAGCAGCCAAGTTCGGGACAGGGGGAGCAAAGCTTTCTTT
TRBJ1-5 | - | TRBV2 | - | CASKMEGGNQPQHF | TGTGCCAGCAAAATGGAGGGAGGGAATCAGCCCCAGCATTTT
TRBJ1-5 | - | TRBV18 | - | CASSPRAGENSNQPQHF | TGTGCCAGCTCACCACGTGCAGGGGAAAATAGCAATCAGCCCCAGCATTTT
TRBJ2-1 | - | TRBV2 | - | CASSGLPSSYNEQFF | TGTGCCAGCAGTGGTCTTCCGAGCTCCTACAATGAGCAGTTCTTC
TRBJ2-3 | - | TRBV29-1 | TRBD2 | CSVEDGASGSDSTDTQYF | TGCAGCGTTGAAGACGGCGCTAGCGGGAGCGACAGCACAGATACGCAGTATTTT
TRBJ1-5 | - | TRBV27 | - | CASKRGGLANQPQHF | TGTGCCAGCAAAAGGGGTGGGTTGGCCAATCAGCCCCAGCATTTT
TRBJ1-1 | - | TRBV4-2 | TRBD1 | CASSQDGNRGHNEAFF | TGTGCCAGCAGCCAAGATGGGAACAGGGGACATAATGAAGCTTTCTTT
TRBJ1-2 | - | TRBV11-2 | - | CASSLDNGRYGYTF | TGTGCCAGCAGCTTGGACAACGGGCGCTATGGCTACACCTTC
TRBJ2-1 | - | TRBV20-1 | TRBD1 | CSASFRSRDRAYNEQFF | TGCAGTGCTAGTTTCCGTTCCCGAGACAGGGCCTACAATGAGCAGTTCTTC
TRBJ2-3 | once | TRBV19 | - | CASSADTQYF | TGTGCCAGTAGCGCGGATACGCAGTATTTT
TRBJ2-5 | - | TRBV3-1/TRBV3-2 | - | CASSQAMGSFVKTQYF | TGTGCCAGCAGCCAAGCAATGGGTAGCTTCGTAAAGACCCAGTACTTC
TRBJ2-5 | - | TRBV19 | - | CASSIGNFGLGETQYF | TGTGCCAGTAGTATAGGGAACTTTGGGCTTGGAGAGACCCAGTACTTC
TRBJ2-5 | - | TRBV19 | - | CASSMFGEETQYF | TGTGCCAGTAGTATGTTCGGGGAAGAGACCCAGTACTTC
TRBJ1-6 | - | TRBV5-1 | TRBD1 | CASSPPGTGPSPLHF | TGCGCCAGCAGCCCTCCCGGGACAGGGCCCTCACCCCTCCACTTT
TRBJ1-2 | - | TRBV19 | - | CASSISQAFYGYTF | TGTGCCAGTAGTATTTCGCAGGCGTTCTATGGCTACACCTTC
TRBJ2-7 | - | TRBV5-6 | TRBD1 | CASSPGQGARLYEQYF | TGTGCCAGCAGCCCAGGACAGGGGGCGCGACTCTACGAGCAGTACTTC
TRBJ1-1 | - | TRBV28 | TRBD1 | CASGQTGLLGLGEAFF | TGTGCCAGCGGACAGACAGGGCTATTGGGTTTGGGTGAAGCTTTCTTT
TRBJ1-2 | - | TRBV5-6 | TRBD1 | CASSDGTGIIYGYTF | TGTGCCAGCAGCGACGGGACAGGGATTATCTATGGCTACACCTTC
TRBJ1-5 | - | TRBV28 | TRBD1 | CASSTTGIHQPQHF | TGTGCCAGCAGCACGACAGGGATCCATCAGCCCCAGCATTTT
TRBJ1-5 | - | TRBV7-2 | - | CASSAQTGNQPQHF | TGTGCCAGCTCAGCTCAGACAGGCAATCAGCCCCAGCATTTT
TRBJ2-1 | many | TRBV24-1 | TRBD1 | CATSDPSGQGTNEQFF | TGTGCCACCAGTGATCCATCAGGACAGGGCACCAATGAGCAGTTCTTC
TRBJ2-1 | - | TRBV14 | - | CASSQGYRAVEQFF | TGTGCCAGCAGCCAAGGATACAGGGCCGTCGAGCAGTTCTTC
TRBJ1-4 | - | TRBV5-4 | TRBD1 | CASSAEGARGEKLFF | TGTGCCAGCAGCGCCGAGGGGGCGCGAGGTGAAAAACTGTTTTTT
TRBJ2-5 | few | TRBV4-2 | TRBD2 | CASSQSGTSGGRQETQYF | TGTGCCAGCAGCCAATCCGGGACTAGCGGGGGCAGGCAAGAGACCCAGTACTTC
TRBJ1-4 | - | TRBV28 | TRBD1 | CASSPPGQRAEKLFF | TGTGCCAGCAGTCCCCCGGGACAGCGGGCTGAAAAACTGTTTTTT
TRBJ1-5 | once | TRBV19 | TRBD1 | CASSIRGQVGSNQPQHF | TGTGCCAGTAGTATAAGAGGACAGGTAGGTAGCAATCAGCCCCAGCATTTT
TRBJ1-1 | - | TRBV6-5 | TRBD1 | CASSYPKGAGAFF | TGTGCCAGCAGTTACCCCAAGGGGGCAGGAGCTTTCTTT
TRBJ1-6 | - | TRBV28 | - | CASIPTSYNSPLHF | TGTGCCAGCATACCCACCAGCTATAATTCACCCCTCCACTTT
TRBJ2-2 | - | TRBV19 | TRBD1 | CASIRTGGTGELFF | TGTGCCAGTATAAGGACAGGGGGCACCGGGGAGCTGTTTTTT